A selection of T cell receptor beta chains follows, all from one sample in a study of vaccination and CD4 T cells after COVID-19. One entry per CDR3 protein results from TCRdb running MiXCR on the PCR reads. The data show about 11,000 distinct CDR3 sequences, around 21% seen once. No antigen has been identified for these receptors. The source material was CD4+ T cells from blood, cultured in vitro, sampled after SARS-CoV-2 vaccination. Receptors originate from a human donor who had recovered from COVID-19. The CDR3 runs from the conserved cysteine through the conserved F or W. The D gene is left open where the match is weak.

D: NA; V: TRBV30; length: 14; J: TRBJ1-5; CDR3: CAWSRLAGNQPQHF
D: TRBD1; V: TRBV28; length: 15; J: TRBJ1-3; CDR3: CASFSQGGAGNTIYF
D: TRBD1; V: TRBV28; length: 16; J: TRBJ1-5; CDR3: CASSLWNRGGDQPQHF
D: TRBD1; V: TRBV19; length: 13; J: TRBJ1-1; CDR3: CASSPPGGGEAFF
D: NA; V: TRBV19; length: 14; J: TRBJ2-7; CDR3: CASSIGAGFYEQYF
D: NA; V: TRBV27; length: 15; J: TRBJ1-5; CDR3: CASSLFEGKGQPQHF
D: NA; V: TRBV7-9; length: 14; J: TRBJ1-2; CDR3: CASSLAGQSTGYTF
D: TRBD2; V: TRBV11-2; length: 14; J: TRBJ2-7; CDR3: CASSWLAGNYEQYF
D: TRBD1; V: TRBV6-1; length: 15; J: TRBJ1-5; CDR3: CASSPLDREAQPQHF
D: TRBD2; V: TRBV6-1; length: 17; J: TRBJ2-7; CDR3: CASSEWGKGLPSYEQYF
D: NA; V: TRBV28; length: 15; J: TRBJ2-7; CDR3: CASSFRSTFSYEQYF
D: TRBD2; V: TRBV6-2/TRBV6-3; length: 15; J: TRBJ2-7; CDR3: CASSYTGTSFHEQYF
D: NA; V: TRBV2; length: 14; J: TRBJ1-1; CDR3: CASSEVGVNTEAFF
D: NA; V: TRBV9; length: 14; J: TRBJ2-7; CDR3: CASSVAEGTYEQYF
D: NA; V: TRBV7-7; length: 16; J: TRBJ2-5; CDR3: CASSLTGGSTRVTQYF
D: NA; V: TRBV20-1; length: 13; J: TRBJ1-1; CDR3: CSARTYRDTEAFF
D: NA; V: TRBV27; length: 14; J: TRBJ2-3; CDR3: CASRQTTSTDTQYF
D: NA; V: TRBV28; length: 13; J: TRBJ2-3; CDR3: CATRGGGPNTQYF
D: TRBD1; V: TRBV12-3/TRBV12-4; length: 15; J: TRBJ1-6; CDR3: CASSLPGQRNSPLHF
D: NA; V: TRBV11-2; length: 14; J: TRBJ1-5; CDR3: CASSLARGDQPQHF
D: NA; V: TRBV7-2; length: 15; J: TRBJ1-6; CDR3: CASSPRQAQGSPLHF
D: NA; V: TRBV15; length: 14; J: TRBJ1-5; CDR3: CATSSQMSNQPQHF
D: NA; V: TRBV6-1; length: 13; J: TRBJ1-1; CDR3: CASRPQGHTEAFF
D: TRBD1; V: TRBV19; length: 14; J: TRBJ1-4; CDR3: CATRGHRDREKLFF
D: NA; V: TRBV4-2; length: 15; J: TRBJ2-3; CDR3: CASSQGIGSTDTQCF
D: TRBD2; V: TRBV20-1; length: 15; J: TRBJ2-5; CDR3: CSAREGSGRGETQYF